This passage covers 6 T cell receptor beta chains from one sample sequenced in a study of shared clonotypes between healthy human individuals. Some clones are missing from TCRdb's copy, which holds only in-frame ones; the method was immunoSEQ multiplex PCR. This sample has about 1.5 million clones, with around 98% found just once. The sample comprised naive CD4+ T cells sorted from blood. The subset: CD45RA+ positively selected. All receptors derive from a man aged 25-40 years in good health.

The sample holds one count of this clone. The chain uses TRBV7-9 and TRBJ1-2; a weak D match, TRBD1 (6 bases). This CDR3 has 14 amino acids. Trimming shortened V by 2 bases and J by 4 bases, and 11 bases separated the two germline ends. Germline CDR1 and CDR2: SEHNR and FQNEAQ (reference sequence). Here the CDR3 reads CASSLPLQGYGYTF. The CDR3 DNA is TGTGCCAGCAGCTTACCTCTACAGGGCTATGGCTACACCTTC.

This chain links TRBV28 with TRBJ2-2; 15 bases are shared with TRBD2. V gave up 5 bases and J gave up 5 bases; unmatched junction bases: 12. Germline CDR1 is MDHEN and CDR2 is SYDVKM. The CDR3 consists of 19 residues. CDR3 residues: CASSPWGLAGGSSTGELFF. CDR3 DNA: TGTGCCAGCAGTCCATGGGGACTAGCGGGAGGTTCCTCGACCGGGGAGCTGTTTTTT.

This clone was recorded only once. Other nucleotide sequences from this sample produce the same CDR3. This chain links TRBV5-1 with TRBJ2-1; the D is unclear. The V gene's germline CDR1 is SGHRS and CDR2 YFSETQ. V was clipped by 0 bases and J by 1 base, with 11 bases between them. This CDR3 has 16 amino acids. DNA for the CDR3: TGCGCCAGCAGCTTGGTCGGCAGCCGGTCCTACAATGAGCAGTTCTTC. Its protein is CASSLVGSRSYNEQFF.

This clone was detected once. The chain has TRBV6-1 and TRBJ2-3, with 9 bases lining up with TRBD1. The germline V gene encodes CDR1 MNHNS and CDR2 SASEGT. CDR3 size: 14 residues. J gave up 3 bases and V 6 bases, and 4 bases lay outside the gene matches. CDR3 nucleotides: TGTGCCAGCAGACAGGGGGCAGAGACAGATACGCAGTATTTT. Translating it yields CASRQGAETDTQYF.

V and J are TRBV7-2 and TRBJ2-3; a possible D gene is TRBD2 (5 bases). The CDR3 extends over 15 amino acids. Trimming removed 3 bases from V and 1 base from J, with 11 bases in between. Germline CDR1 SGHTA, CDR2 FQGNSA. CDR3 sequence: CASSFLSGRTDTQYF. In DNA form, the CDR3 reads TGTGCCAGCAGCTTTCTCAGCGGACGCACAGATACGCAGTATTTT.

The V call is TRBV5-1, the J call TRBJ2-5; maybe TRBD1 (6 bases). Germline CDR1 is SGHRS and CDR2 is YFSETQ. Trimming shortened V by 4 bases and J by 5 bases, and 18 bases separated the two germline ends. This CDR3 contains 15 residues. CDR3 in amino acids: CASSPGHSRGETQYF. The CDR3 DNA reads as TGCGCCAGCAGCCCGGGACACTCACGAGGGGAGACCCAGTACTTC.